Listed below are T cell receptor beta chains from one sample, sequenced in a study of CD8+ T cells in alopecia areata. Assay: immunoSEQ multiplex PCR; the TCRdb copy retains only in-frame clones and omits some. The data show roughly 200,000 clones, 53% seen once. The specimen was CD8+ T cells sorted from blood, collected at week 24, from a patient treated with tofacitinib. These receptors were collected from a human donor with alopecia areata. The CDR3 runs from the conserved cysteine through the conserved F or W. Each record gives: D gene, clone size, J gene, V gene, CDR3 protein, CDR3 DNA. D genes are given only for firm matches. Size tells how often a clone was seen (once, few, many) or the class of an expanded clone, and some rows leave it out.

D gene: NA
clone size: NA
J gene: TRBJ2-1
V gene: TRBV9
CDR3 protein: CASSHARQPSSYNEQFF
CDR3 DNA: TGTGCCAGCAGTCATGCCAGACAGCCAAGCTCCTACAATGAGCAGTTCTTC

D gene: TRBD1
clone size: many
J gene: TRBJ2-3
V gene: TRBV13
CDR3 protein: CASSLTRDSLTDTQYF
CDR3 DNA: TGTGCCAGCAGCTTAACCCGGGACAGCCTCACAGATACGCAGTATTTT

D gene: NA
clone size: NA
J gene: TRBJ2-3
V gene: TRBV29-1
CDR3 protein: CSVVRRAEDTQYF
CDR3 DNA: TGCAGCGTCGTCAGGCGGGCGGAAGATACGCAGTATTTT

D gene: TRBD2
clone size: NA
J gene: TRBJ2-6
V gene: TRBV29-1
CDR3 protein: CSVEGREGPSGANVLTF
CDR3 DNA: TGCAGCGTTGAGGGCAGGGAGGGACCCTCTGGGGCCAACGTCCTGACTTTC

D gene: NA
clone size: NA
J gene: TRBJ2-7
V gene: TRBV30
CDR3 protein: CAWSVHGGEQYF
CDR3 DNA: TGTGCCTGGAGTGTACACGGGGGAGAGCAGTACTTC

D gene: NA
clone size: NA
J gene: TRBJ1-1
V gene: TRBV27
CDR3 protein: CASSRGNTEAFF
CDR3 DNA: TGTGCCAGCAGTCGGGGGAACACTGAAGCTTTCTTT

D gene: TRBD1
clone size: NA
J gene: TRBJ2-5
V gene: TRBV27
CDR3 protein: CASRNRGDLRETQYF
CDR3 DNA: TGTGCCAGCAGGAACAGGGGTGATCTGCGAGAGACCCAGTACTTC

D gene: NA
clone size: NA
J gene: TRBJ2-2
V gene: TRBV13
CDR3 protein: CASSFQSTGELFF
CDR3 DNA: TGTGCCAGCAGCTTCCAGAGCACCGGGGAGCTGTTTTTT

D gene: NA
clone size: NA
J gene: TRBJ2-7
V gene: TRBV13
CDR3 protein: CASSLEGNEQYF
CDR3 DNA: TGTGCCAGCAGCTTAGAAGGGAACGAGCAGTACTTC

D gene: NA
clone size: NA
J gene: TRBJ2-7
V gene: TRBV4-3
CDR3 protein: CASSQLGQSNYEQYF
CDR3 DNA: TGCGCCAGCAGCCAACTCGGACAGTCCAACTACGAGCAGTACTTC

D gene: NA
clone size: NA
J gene: TRBJ2-5
V gene: TRBV9
CDR3 protein: CASSEGPVDF
CDR3 DNA: TGTGCCAGCAGCGAGGGACCGGTCGACTTC

D gene: TRBD2
clone size: NA
J gene: TRBJ2-7
V gene: TRBV9
CDR3 protein: CASSVGTTSYEQYF
CDR3 DNA: TGTGCCAGCAGCGTCGGGACTACCTCCTACGAGCAGTACTTC

D gene: NA
clone size: NA
J gene: TRBJ1-2
V gene: TRBV29-1
CDR3 protein: CSAEGGRGYTF
CDR3 DNA: TGCAGCGCCGAGGGGGGGCGCGGCTACACCTTC

D gene: NA
clone size: once
J gene: TRBJ2-3
V gene: TRBV5-1
CDR3 protein: CASSLTGADTQYF
CDR3 DNA: TGCGCCAGCAGCCTTACGGGGGCAGATACGCAGTATTTT

D gene: NA
clone size: many
J gene: TRBJ1-5
V gene: TRBV27
CDR3 protein: CASSPMGNQPQHF
CDR3 DNA: TGTGCCAGCAGTCCGATGGGCAATCAGCCCCAGCATTTT

D gene: NA
clone size: NA
J gene: TRBJ2-7
V gene: TRBV7-2
CDR3 protein: CASSSDSSRWGVYEQYF
CDR3 DNA: TGTGCCAGCAGCTCGGACTCGTCTCGGTGGGGGGTCTACGAGCAGTACTTC

D gene: NA
clone size: NA
J gene: TRBJ1-2
V gene: TRBV29-1
CDR3 protein: CSVDPGVGKDYGYTF
CDR3 DNA: TGCAGCGTTGACCCCGGGGTCGGAAAAGACTATGGCTACACCTTC

D gene: NA
clone size: NA
J gene: TRBJ1-1
V gene: TRBV7-2
CDR3 protein: CASSLVQTLNTEAFF
CDR3 DNA: TGTGCCAGCAGCTTAGTACAGACTTTGAACACTGAAGCTTTCTTT

D gene: NA
clone size: NA
J gene: TRBJ2-3
V gene: TRBV7-8
CDR3 protein: CASSLGADTQYF
CDR3 DNA: TGTGCCAGCAGCTTAGGGGCAGATACGCAGTATTTT

D gene: NA
clone size: NA
J gene: TRBJ2-3
V gene: TRBV28
CDR3 protein: CASNRALADTQYF
CDR3 DNA: TGTGCCAGCAACAGGGCCCTTGCAGATACGCAGTATTTT

D gene: NA
clone size: NA
J gene: TRBJ1-2
V gene: TRBV30
CDR3 protein: CACIHNQNYGYTF
CDR3 DNA: TGTGCCTGTATACATAATCAAAACTATGGCTACACCTTC

D gene: TRBD1
clone size: NA
J gene: TRBJ2-7
V gene: TRBV5-6
CDR3 protein: CASSFGTGGSEQYF
CDR3 DNA: TGTGCCAGCAGCTTCGGGACAGGGGGCTCCGAGCAGTACTTC

D gene: TRBD1
clone size: once
J gene: TRBJ1-1
V gene: TRBV5-1
CDR3 protein: CASSLRGRLENTEAFF
CDR3 DNA: TGCGCCAGCAGCCTCAGGGGGCGGCTGGAGAACACTGAAGCTTTCTTT

D gene: TRBD1
clone size: NA
J gene: TRBJ2-7
V gene: TRBV7-6
CDR3 protein: CASSPSGQGGSYEQYF
CDR3 DNA: TGTGCCAGCAGCCCGTCGGGACAGGGGGGCTCCTACGAGCAGTACTTC

D gene: TRBD1
clone size: NA
J gene: TRBJ1-5
V gene: TRBV5-1
CDR3 protein: CASSYTGGDQPQHF
CDR3 DNA: TGCGCCAGCAGCTATACAGGGGGCGACCAGCCCCAGCATTTT

D gene: TRBD1
clone size: NA
J gene: TRBJ1-4
V gene: TRBV11-2
CDR3 protein: CASSDRVTNEKLFF
CDR3 DNA: TGTGCCAGCAGCGACAGGGTCACTAATGAAAAACTGTTTTTT

D gene: TRBD1
clone size: NA
J gene: TRBJ2-3
V gene: TRBV6-1
CDR3 protein: CASTGGRNTDTQYF
CDR3 DNA: TGTGCCAGCACAGGGGGCAGGAACACAGATACGCAGTATTTT

D gene: TRBD2
clone size: few
J gene: TRBJ2-1
V gene: TRBV29-1
CDR3 protein: CSVEERGSTSDEQFF
CDR3 DNA: TGCAGCGTTGAAGAGCGGGGGTCGACGTCGGATGAGCAGTTCTTC

D gene: NA
clone size: NA
J gene: TRBJ1-1
V gene: TRBV27
CDR3 protein: CASSLLSLGGEAFF
CDR3 DNA: TGTGCCAGCAGTTTATTGTCGTTAGGGGGGGAAGCTTTCTTT

D gene: NA
clone size: NA
J gene: TRBJ1-3
V gene: TRBV29-1
CDR3 protein: CSGVRGSGNTIYF
CDR3 DNA: TGCAGCGGGGTCCGGGGATCTGGAAACACCATATATTTT

D gene: NA
clone size: NA
J gene: TRBJ2-7
V gene: TRBV30
CDR3 protein: CAWSPYRESSYEQYF
CDR3 DNA: TGTGCCTGGAGTCCATACAGGGAAAGCTCCTACGAGCAGTACTTC

D gene: NA
clone size: NA
J gene: TRBJ1-2
V gene: TRBV27
CDR3 protein: CASAPTGPYGYTF
CDR3 DNA: TGTGCCAGCGCCCCGACAGGACCCTATGGCTACACCTTC

D gene: TRBD2
clone size: NA
J gene: TRBJ2-2
V gene: TRBV6-5
CDR3 protein: CASSYSPGGTGELFF
CDR3 DNA: TGTGCCAGCAGTTACTCTCCGGGGGGCACCGGGGAGCTGTTTTTT

D gene: NA
clone size: few
J gene: TRBJ1-2
V gene: TRBV29-1
CDR3 protein: CSVVLMGKNYGYTF
CDR3 DNA: TGCAGCGTTGTTCTTATGGGAAAAAACTATGGCTACACCTTC

D gene: TRBD1
clone size: NA
J gene: TRBJ1-1
V gene: TRBV4-1
CDR3 protein: CASSHTTGLTEAFF
CDR3 DNA: TGCGCCAGCAGCCATACGACAGGGCTGACTGAAGCTTTCTTT

D gene: NA
clone size: NA
J gene: TRBJ2-5
V gene: TRBV6-5
CDR3 protein: CASSAQVGDQETQYF
CDR3 DNA: TGTGCCAGCAGTGCACAGGTGGGAGACCAAGAGACCCAGTACTTC

D gene: NA
clone size: NA
J gene: TRBJ2-3
V gene: TRBV29-1
CDR3 protein: CSACRASTDTQYF
CDR3 DNA: TGCAGCGCATGTCGAGCTAGCACAGATACGCAGTATTTT

D gene: TRBD2
clone size: NA
J gene: TRBJ2-1
V gene: TRBV30
CDR3 protein: CAWSYSAGGSYNEQFF
CDR3 DNA: TGTGCCTGGAGCTACTCAGCGGGGGGTTCCTACAATGAGCAGTTCTTC

D gene: TRBD1
clone size: NA
J gene: TRBJ2-7
V gene: TRBV12-5
CDR3 protein: CASGFRGQSYEQYF
CDR3 DNA: TGTGCTAGTGGTTTCAGGGGGCAATCCTACGAGCAGTACTTC